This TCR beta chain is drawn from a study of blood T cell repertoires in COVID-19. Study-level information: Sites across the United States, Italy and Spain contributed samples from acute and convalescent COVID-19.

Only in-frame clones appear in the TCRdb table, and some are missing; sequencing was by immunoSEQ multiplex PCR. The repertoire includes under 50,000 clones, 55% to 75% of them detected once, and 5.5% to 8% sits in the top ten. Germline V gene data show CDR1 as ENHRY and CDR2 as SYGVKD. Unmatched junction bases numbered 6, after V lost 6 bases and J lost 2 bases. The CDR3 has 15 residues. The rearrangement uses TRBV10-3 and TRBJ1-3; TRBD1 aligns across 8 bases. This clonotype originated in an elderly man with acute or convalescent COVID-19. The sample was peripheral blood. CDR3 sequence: CAIRKDRDAGNTIYF. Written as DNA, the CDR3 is TGTGCCATCAGGAAGGACAGGGACGCTGGAAACACCATATATTTT.